Listed below are T cell receptor beta chains from one sample, sequenced in a study of control samples from healthy donors and cancer patients. TCRdb's table, derived via immunoSEQ multiplex PCR, lists solely in-frame clones and lacks some. This sample has about 160,000 clones; roughly 89% occur once, and the top ten carry around 12%. Sequenced material: blood. These receptor sequences come from a man younger than 40 in good health. The CDR3 runs from the conserved cysteine through the conserved F or W. D genes are given only for firm matches.

D gene: NA
V gene: TRBV5-1
J gene: TRBJ1-3
CDR3 protein: CASSLEWPAGNTIYF
CDR3 DNA: TGCGCCAGCAGCTTGGAATGGCCAGCTGGAAACACCATATATTTT

D gene: NA
V gene: TRBV3-1/TRBV3-2
J gene: TRBJ1-3
CDR3 protein: CASSQIRSTGFSGNTIYF
CDR3 DNA: TGTGCCAGCAGCCAAATACGTTCTACAGGATTCTCTGGAAACACCATATATTTT

D gene: NA
V gene: TRBV7-3
J gene: TRBJ1-1
CDR3 protein: CASSLGARGNTEAFF
CDR3 DNA: TGTGCCAGCAGCTTGGGGGCTAGGGGGAACACTGAAGCTTTCTTT

D gene: NA
V gene: TRBV7-2
J gene: TRBJ1-2
CDR3 protein: CASSLQRGARNGYTF
CDR3 DNA: TGTGCCAGCAGCTTACAAAGGGGGGCGCGAAATGGCTACACCTTC

D gene: NA
V gene: TRBV6-5
J gene: TRBJ2-1
CDR3 protein: CASSTPRGYRNEQFF
CDR3 DNA: TGTGCCAGCAGTACCCCACGAGGCTACCGAAATGAGCAGTTCTTC

D gene: NA
V gene: TRBV20-1
J gene: TRBJ1-2
CDR3 protein: CSATDYYGYTF
CDR3 DNA: TGCAGTGCGACCGATTACTATGGCTACACCTTC

D gene: NA
V gene: TRBV18
J gene: TRBJ2-2
CDR3 protein: CASSPNQGGTGELFF
CDR3 DNA: TGTGCCAGCTCACCAAACCAGGGCGGGACCGGGGAGCTGTTTTTT

D gene: NA
V gene: TRBV5-5
J gene: TRBJ1-2
CDR3 protein: CASSTEQGDYGYTF
CDR3 DNA: TGTGCCAGCAGCACTGAACAGGGAGACTATGGCTACACCTTC

D gene: NA
V gene: TRBV19
J gene: TRBJ2-2
CDR3 protein: CATSFPGELFF
CDR3 DNA: TGTGCCACCTCCTTCCCCGGGGAGCTGTTTTTT

D gene: NA
V gene: TRBV5-1
J gene: TRBJ2-1
CDR3 protein: CASSSMGGNYNEQFF
CDR3 DNA: TGCGCCAGCAGCTCCATGGGGGGTAATTACAATGAGCAGTTCTTC

D gene: NA
V gene: TRBV6-5
J gene: TRBJ2-1
CDR3 protein: CASSYPPGYGGEQFF
CDR3 DNA: TGTGCCAGCAGTTACCCCCCCGGGTACGGAGGTGAGCAGTTCTTC

D gene: NA
V gene: TRBV9
J gene: TRBJ1-4
CDR3 protein: CASSVDDTAGKLFF
CDR3 DNA: TGTGCCAGCAGCGTAGACGACACCGCCGGAAAACTGTTTTTT

D gene: NA
V gene: TRBV10-1
J gene: TRBJ2-1
CDR3 protein: CASSELERGLCHEQFF
CDR3 DNA: TGCGCCAGCAGTGAGTTGGAGAGGGGTTTGTGCCATGAGCAGTTCTTC

D gene: NA
V gene: TRBV5-8
J gene: TRBJ1-5
CDR3 protein: CASSLEAVQPQHF
CDR3 DNA: TGTGCCAGCAGTCTTGAGGCGGTTCAGCCCCAGCATTTT

D gene: NA
V gene: TRBV11-2
J gene: TRBJ2-2
CDR3 protein: CASSPRPPARSSGELFF
CDR3 DNA: TGTGCCAGCAGCCCCCGCCCCCCCGCTAGGAGTTCCGGGGAGCTGTTTTTT

D gene: TRBD2
V gene: TRBV10-3
J gene: TRBJ2-7
CDR3 protein: CAISRTSGEISSYEQYF
CDR3 DNA: TGTGCCATCAGTCGGACTAGCGGAGAAATCAGCTCCTACGAGCAGTACTTC

D gene: TRBD1
V gene: TRBV5-1
J gene: TRBJ1-6
CDR3 protein: CASSLNSQGVSPLHF
CDR3 DNA: TGCGCCAGCAGCTTGAACTCACAGGGGGTTTCACCCCTCCACTTT

D gene: TRBD1
V gene: TRBV2
J gene: TRBJ2-7
CDR3 protein: CASRWTGEYEQYF
CDR3 DNA: TGTGCCAGCAGGTGGACAGGGGAGTACGAGCAGTACTTC